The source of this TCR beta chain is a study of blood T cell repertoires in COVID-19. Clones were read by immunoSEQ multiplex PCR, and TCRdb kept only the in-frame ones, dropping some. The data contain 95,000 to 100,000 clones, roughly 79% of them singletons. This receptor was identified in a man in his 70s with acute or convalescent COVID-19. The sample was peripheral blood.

The CDR3: CASSLDRGGDNEQFF. The CDR3, as DNA: TGTGCCAGCAGCTTGGACAGGGGAGGGGACAATGAGCAGTTCTTC. V and J are TRBV11-2 and TRBJ2-1, with 9 bases matching TRBD1. CDR3 size: 15 residues. Trimming took 3 bases from V and 5 from J; bases not matched to a gene: 5. Germline CDR1 is SGHAT and CDR2 is FQNNGV. The full variable domain, with the rest looked up from reference TRBV11-2 and TRBJ2-1, is EAGVAQSPRYKIIEKRQSVAFWCNPISGHATLYWYQQILGQGPKLLIQFQNNGVVDDSQLPKDRFSAERLKGVDSTLKIQPAKLEDSAVYLCASSLDRGGDNEQFFGPGTRLTVL.